This entry is about one T cell receptor beta chain. What it binds is not known. Sequence at one end of the junction differs from germline and may be a read error. One entry per CDR3 protein, called by TCRdb with MiXCR from the 5' RACE reads. The table has around 130,000 distinct CDR3 sequences, 11% to 15% seen once; the top ten hold about 26%. The source of the sample is a study of T-cell memory formation after mild COVID-19. Study-wide findings and caveats: For contracting clones, CD4+ ones sat mainly in CM and EM, CD8+ in EMRA.

The CDR3 contains 17 residues. Germline CDR1 reads SGDLS; CDR2 reads YYNGEE. Sequenced sample: PBMCs or a T cell subset sorted from them (not recorded which). This chain joins TRBV9 and TRBJ2-3; maybe TRBD2 (6 bases). The origin of this receptor is an adult woman who had mild COVID-19 (a few samples of this study predate the infection). Cell type and time point are not known. The CDR3 region is CASNVATGGGSTDTQYF. The DNA of the CDR3 is TGTGCCAGCAACGTAGCTACAGGAGGAGGGAGCACAGATACGCAGTATTTT.